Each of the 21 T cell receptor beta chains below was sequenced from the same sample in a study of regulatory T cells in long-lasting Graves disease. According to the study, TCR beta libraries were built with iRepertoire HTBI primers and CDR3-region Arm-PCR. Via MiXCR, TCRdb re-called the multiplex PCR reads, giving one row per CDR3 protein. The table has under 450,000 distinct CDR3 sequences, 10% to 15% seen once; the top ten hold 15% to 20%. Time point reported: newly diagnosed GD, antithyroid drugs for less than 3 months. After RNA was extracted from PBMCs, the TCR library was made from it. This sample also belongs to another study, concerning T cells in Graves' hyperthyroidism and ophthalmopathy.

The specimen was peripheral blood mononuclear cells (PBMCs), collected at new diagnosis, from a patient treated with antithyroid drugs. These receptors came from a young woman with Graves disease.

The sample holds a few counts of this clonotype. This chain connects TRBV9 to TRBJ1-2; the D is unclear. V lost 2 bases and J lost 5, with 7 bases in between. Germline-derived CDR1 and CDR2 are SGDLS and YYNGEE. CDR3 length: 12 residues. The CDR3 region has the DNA TGTGCCAGCAGCGTGCACAGTTATGGCTACACCTTC. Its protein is CASSVHSYGYTF.

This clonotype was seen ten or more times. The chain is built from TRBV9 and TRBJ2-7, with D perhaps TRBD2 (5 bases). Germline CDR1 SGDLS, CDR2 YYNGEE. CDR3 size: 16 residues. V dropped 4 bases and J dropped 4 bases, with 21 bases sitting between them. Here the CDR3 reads CASSPVGHGGRYEQYF. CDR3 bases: TGTGCCAGCAGCCCCGTAGGCCACGGAGGTCGGTACGAGCAGTACTTC.

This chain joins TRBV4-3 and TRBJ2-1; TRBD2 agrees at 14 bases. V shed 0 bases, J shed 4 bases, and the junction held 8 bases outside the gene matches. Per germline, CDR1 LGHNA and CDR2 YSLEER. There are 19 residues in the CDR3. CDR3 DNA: TGCGCCAGCAGCCAAGAAAAGGGACTAGCGGGAGTAGTGTACAATGAGCAGTTCTTC. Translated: CASSQEKGLAGVVYNEQFF.

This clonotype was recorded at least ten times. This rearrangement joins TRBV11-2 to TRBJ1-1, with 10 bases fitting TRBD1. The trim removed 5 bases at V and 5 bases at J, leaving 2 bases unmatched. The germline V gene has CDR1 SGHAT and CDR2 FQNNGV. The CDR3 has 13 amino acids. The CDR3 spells CASSRDRGTEAFF. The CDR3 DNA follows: TGTGCCAGCAGCCGGGACAGGGGAACTGAAGCTTTCTTT. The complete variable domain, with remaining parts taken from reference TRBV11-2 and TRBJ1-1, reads EAGVAQSPRYKIIEKRQSVAFWCNPISGHATLYWYQQILGQGPKLLIQFQNNGVVDDSQLPKDRFSAERLKGVDSTLKIQPAKLEDSAVYLCASSRDRGTEAFFGQGTRLTVV.

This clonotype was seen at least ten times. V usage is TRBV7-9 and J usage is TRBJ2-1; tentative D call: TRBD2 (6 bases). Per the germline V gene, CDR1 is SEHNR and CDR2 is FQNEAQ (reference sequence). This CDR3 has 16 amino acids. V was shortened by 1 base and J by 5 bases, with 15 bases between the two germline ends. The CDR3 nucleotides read TGTGCCAGCAGCTTAGTCGGACTCCCGGGGGACAATGAGCAGTTCTTC. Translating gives CASSLVGLPGDNEQFF.

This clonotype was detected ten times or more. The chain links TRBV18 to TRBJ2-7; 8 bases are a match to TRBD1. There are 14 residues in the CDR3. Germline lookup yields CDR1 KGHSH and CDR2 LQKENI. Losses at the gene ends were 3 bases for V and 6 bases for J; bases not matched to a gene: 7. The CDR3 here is CASSPLNGQGEQYF. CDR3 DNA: TGTGCCAGCTCACCTTTAAACGGACAGGGCGAGCAGTACTTC.

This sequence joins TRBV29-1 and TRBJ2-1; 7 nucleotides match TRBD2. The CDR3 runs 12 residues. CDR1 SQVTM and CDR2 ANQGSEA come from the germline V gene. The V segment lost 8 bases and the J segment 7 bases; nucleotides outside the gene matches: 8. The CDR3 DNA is TGCAGCTCTGGGGGGGGGAGGAATGAGCAGTTCTTC. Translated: CSSGGGRNEQFF.

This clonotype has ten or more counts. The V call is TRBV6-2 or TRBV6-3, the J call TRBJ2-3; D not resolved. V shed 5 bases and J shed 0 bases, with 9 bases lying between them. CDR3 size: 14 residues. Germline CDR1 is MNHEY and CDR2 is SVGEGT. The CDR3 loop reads CASSLTASTDTQYF. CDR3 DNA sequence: TGTGCCAGCAGTCTTACAGCTAGCACAGATACGCAGTATTTT.

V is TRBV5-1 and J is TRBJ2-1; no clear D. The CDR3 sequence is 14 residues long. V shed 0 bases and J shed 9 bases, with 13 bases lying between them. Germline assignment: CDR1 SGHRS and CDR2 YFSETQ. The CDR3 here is CASSLANFRSEQFF. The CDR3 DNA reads TGCGCCAGCAGCTTGGCCAATTTCAGAAGTGAGCAGTTCTTC.

In DNA form, the CDR3 reads TGTGCCAGCAGCTTTCCCGGGACTAGCGGGAGGTCGTCCTACAATGAGCAGTTCTTC. Residues: CASSFPGTSGRSSYNEQFF. V is TRBV7-9 and J is TRBJ2-1, with 15 bases that match TRBD2. This CDR3 region has 19 residues. Germline V gene data show CDR1 as SEHNR and CDR2 as FQNEAQ (reference sequence). V trimming: 3 bases; J trimming: 1 base; junction bases outside the gene matches: 7. Looking up the rest from reference TRBV7-9 and TRBJ2-1 gives the full variable domain: DTGVSQNPRHKITKRGQNVTFRCDPISEHNRLYWYRQTLGQGPEFLTYFQNEAQLEKSRLLSDRFSAERPKGSFSTLEIQRTEQGDSAMYLCASSFPGTSGRSSYNEQFFGPGTRLTVL.

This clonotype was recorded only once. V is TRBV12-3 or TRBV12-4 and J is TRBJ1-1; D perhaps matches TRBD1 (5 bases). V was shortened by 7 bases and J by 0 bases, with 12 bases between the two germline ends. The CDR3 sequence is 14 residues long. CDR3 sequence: CASTPGLLNTEAFF. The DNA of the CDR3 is TGTGCCAGCACCCCGGGACTGTTGAACACTGAAGCTTTCTTT.

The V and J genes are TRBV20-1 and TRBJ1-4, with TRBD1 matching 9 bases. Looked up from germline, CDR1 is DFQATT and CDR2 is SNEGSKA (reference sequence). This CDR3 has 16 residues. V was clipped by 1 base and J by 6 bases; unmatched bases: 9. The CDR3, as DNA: TGCAGTGCTAGAGCCCTCCGGGACAGGGTCTATGAAAAACTGTTTTTT. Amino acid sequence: CSARALRDRVYEKLFF.

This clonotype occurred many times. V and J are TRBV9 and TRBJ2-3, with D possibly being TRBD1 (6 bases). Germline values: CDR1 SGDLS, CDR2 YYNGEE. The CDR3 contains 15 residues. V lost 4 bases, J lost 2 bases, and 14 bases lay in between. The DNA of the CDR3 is TGTGCCAGCAGCTCTTGGACAGCCAACACAGATACGCAGTATTTT. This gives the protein CASSSWTANTDTQYF.

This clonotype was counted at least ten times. The DNA of the CDR3 is TGCAGTGCTAGATCCCAGGGGACAGCTGGGAATGAGCAGTTCTTC. It specifies CSARSQGTAGNEQFF. This rearrangement joins TRBV20-1 to TRBJ2-1, with TRBD1 identical over 7 bases. Germline V gene sequence: CDR1 DFQATT, CDR2 SNEGSKA (reference sequence). The V gene end was trimmed by 2 bases and the J gene end by 7 bases; junction bases not matched to a gene: 11. The CDR3 runs 15 residues.

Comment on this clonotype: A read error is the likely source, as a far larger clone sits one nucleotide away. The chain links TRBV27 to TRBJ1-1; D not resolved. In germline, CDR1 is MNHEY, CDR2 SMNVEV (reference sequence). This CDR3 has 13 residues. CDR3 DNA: TGTACCAGCAGTGAAATTCGTTCACACGAAGCTTTCTTT. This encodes CTSSEIRSHEAFF.

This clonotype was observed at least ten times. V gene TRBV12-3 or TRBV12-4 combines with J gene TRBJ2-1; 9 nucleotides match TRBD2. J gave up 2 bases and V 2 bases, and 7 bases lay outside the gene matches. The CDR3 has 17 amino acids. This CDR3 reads CASSLRLTSGPYNEQFF. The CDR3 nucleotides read TGTGCCAGCAGTTTACGACTGACTAGCGGTCCCTACAATGAGCAGTTCTTC.

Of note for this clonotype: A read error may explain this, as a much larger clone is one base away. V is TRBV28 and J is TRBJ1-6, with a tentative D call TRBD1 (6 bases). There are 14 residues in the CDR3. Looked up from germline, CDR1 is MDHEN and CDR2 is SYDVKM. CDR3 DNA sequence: TGTGCCATCAGTTTAATCACACAGGGTCCACCCCTCCACTTT. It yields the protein CAISLITQGPPLHF.

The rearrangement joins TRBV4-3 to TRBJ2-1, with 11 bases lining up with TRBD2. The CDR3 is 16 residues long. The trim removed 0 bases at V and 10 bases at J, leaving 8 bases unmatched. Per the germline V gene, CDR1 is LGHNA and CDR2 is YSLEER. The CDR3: CASSQDRLAGGGEQFF. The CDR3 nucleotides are TGCGCCAGCAGCCAAGACCGGCTAGCGGGGGGCGGGGAGCAGTTCTTC.

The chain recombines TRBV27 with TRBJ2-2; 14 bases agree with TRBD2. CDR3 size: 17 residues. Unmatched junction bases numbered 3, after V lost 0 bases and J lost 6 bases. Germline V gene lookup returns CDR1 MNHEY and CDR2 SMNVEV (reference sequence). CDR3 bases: TGTGCCAGCAGTTTATCTGGACTAGCGGGAGGTGCCGGGGAGCTGTTTTTT. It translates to CASSLSGLAGGAGELFF.

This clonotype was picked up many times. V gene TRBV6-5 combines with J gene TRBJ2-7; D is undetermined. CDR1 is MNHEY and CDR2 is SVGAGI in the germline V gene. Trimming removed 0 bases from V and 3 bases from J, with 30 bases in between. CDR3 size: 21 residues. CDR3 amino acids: CASSYSTSSDPRLRRIYEQYF. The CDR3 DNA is TGTGCCAGCAGTTACTCGACGAGCTCTGACCCGAGGTTACGACGTATCTACGAGCAGTACTTC.

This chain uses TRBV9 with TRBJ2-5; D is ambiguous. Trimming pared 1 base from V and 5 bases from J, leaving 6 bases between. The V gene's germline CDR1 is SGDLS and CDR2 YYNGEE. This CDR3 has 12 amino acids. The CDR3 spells CASSVPEETQYF. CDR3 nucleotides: TGTGCCAGCAGCGTACCTGAGGAGACCCAGTACTTC.